These 4 T cell receptor beta chains were sequenced from one sample in a study of blood T cells in healthy people across ages. A second roughly 6 to 12 cycle PCR used barcoded and J-beta primers. Each CDR3 protein gets one entry after TCRdb re-called the 5' RACE reads with MiXCR. The table records nearly 800,000 distinct CDR3 sequences, more than 55% of them present only once. Sequencing input: blood. The receptors come from a man in his forties or fifties in good health.

The chain uses TRBV14 and TRBJ1-2; maybe TRBD1 (5 bases). Germline-derived CDR1 and CDR2 are SGHDN and FVKESK. The CDR3 extends over 14 amino acids. Between the trimmed V and J ends, which lost 0 bases and 3 bases, there was a span of 8 bases. The DNA of the CDR3 is TGTGCCAGCAGCCAAGATCGAGGGGACTATGGCTACACCTTC. Protein product: CASSQDRGDYGYTF.

The chain joins TRBV28 to TRBJ2-3, with D perhaps TRBD2 (5 bases). Germline-derived CDR1 and CDR2 are MDHEN and SYDVKM. CDR3 length: 14 residues. Between the trimmed V and J ends, which lost 8 bases and 0 bases, there was a span of 12 bases. The CDR3 coding sequence is TGTGCCAGCCTAGAGGGAGAGAGCACAGATACGCAGTATTTT. Translating it yields CASLEGESTDTQYF.

The V gene is TRBV4-1, the J gene TRBJ1-2; D remains unclear. Germline V CDR1 and CDR2: MGHRA, YSYEKL. The CDR3 is 18 amino acids. V shed 0 bases and J shed 6 bases, with 23 bases lying between them. CDR3 loop: CASSQENIRTDVTDGYTF. The CDR3 region has the DNA TGCGCCAGCAGCCAAGAAAATATCCGGACCGACGTAACCGATGGCTACACCTTC.

V usage is TRBV7-8 and J usage is TRBJ1-6; unclear D gene. The V gene lost 1 base and the J gene lost 7 bases, with 11 bases spanning the gap. Germline assignment: CDR1 SGHVS and CDR2 FQNEAQ. The CDR3 totals 15 residues. Here the CDR3 reads CASSLGGGGNSPLHF. CDR3 in DNA: TGTGCCAGCAGCTTAGGGGGAGGAGGCAATTCACCCCTCCACTTT.